What follows describes a single TCR beta chain. Its antigen is currently unknown. The germline V and J ends were trimmed by 3 bases and 8 bases, with 16 bases remaining between them. The CDR3 totals 14 residues. The V gene's germline CDR1 is KGHSH and CDR2 LQKENI. Through a sample-barcoded 5' primer and a J-beta primer mix, a second PCR was run for roughly 7 to 11 cycles. Every individual sample yielded 3 million or more paired-end reads (each containing CDR3). TCRdb recomputed calls from the 5' RACE reads with MiXCR, one row per CDR3 protein. The sample lists 850,000 to 1,300,000 distinct CDR3 sequences; 35% to 50% were seen once. This record comes from a study of blood T cells in healthy people across ages. Study results and limitations: Older individuals had lower TCR beta diversity per million T cells (the decline was roughly linear).

The source of this sequence is a woman aged 55-75 years in good health. The V and J genes are TRBV18 and TRBJ1-2; D uncertain. Sequencing was done on a sample of blood. CDR3 DNA: TGTGCCAGCTCACCTCCCCCCAACCCTACAGGCTACACCTTC. Translation gives CASSPPPNPTGYTF.